This T cell receptor beta chain stems from a study of monozygotic twins with inflammatory bowel disease. Germline V CDR1 and CDR2: SGHAT, FQNNGV. This CDR3 comprises 13 residues. TCRdb re-called the 5' RACE reads; one entry per CDR3 protein, DNA not given. The table counts 300,000 to 400,000 distinct CDR3 sequences; approximately 2% lies in the top ten. The rearrangement links TRBV11-2 to TRBJ2-7. Sequences were obtained from blood. This TCR was sampled from a human donor with ulcerative colitis or Crohn's disease, or a healthy co-twin of an affected twin (not recorded which). CDR3 loop: CASSLDRLYEQYF.